This TCR beta chain emerged from a study of T-cell reconstitution after alpha-beta-depleted transplantation in children. A word on this clonotype: Antigen specificity is unknown.

This CDR3 has 13 residues. CDR1 and CDR2 (germline): SEHNR, FQNEAQ (reference sequence). V was clipped by 3 bases and J by 9 bases; unmatched bases: 3. General study points: One year after transplant, T-cell counts and diversity came mostly from newly produced T cells.

A library of TCRbeta sequences, prepared with unique molecular identifiers, was generated. One entry per CDR3 protein results from TCRdb running MiXCR on the PCR reads. This table has around 580,000 distinct CDR3 sequences, 20% to 25% appearing once. This sample comprised PBMCs, mostly from graft donor cells, obtained 360 days after TCRalphabeta/CD19-depleted stem cell transplant. V is TRBV7-9 and J is TRBJ2-3; TRBD2 agrees at 10 bases. This receptor was obtained from a boy in the first two years of life who had a stem cell transplant for acute myeloid leukemia, so the T cells may come from the graft donor. As DNA, the CDR3 is TGTGCCAGCAGCTTCGGGACTAGCGACACGCAGTATTTT. The encoded protein is CASSFGTSDTQYF. Based on the CDR3 plus reference TRBV7-9 and TRBJ2-3, the full variable domain is DTGVSQNPRHKITKRGQNVTFRCDPISEHNRLYWYRQTLGQGPEFLTYFQNEAQLEKSRLLSDRFSAERPKGSFSTLEIQRTEQGDSAMYLCASSFGTSDTQYFGPGTRLTVL.